The source of this TCR beta chain is a study of a mutant IDH1 vaccine in newly diagnosed glioma. Study details: Beginning 4-6 weeks after radiotherapy alone, or with temozolomide cycles, vaccination took place. Overall study findings and caveats: Patients mounted vaccine-induced immune responses in roughly 93% of cases.

Data came from immunoSEQ multiplex PCR; TCRdb stores just in-frame clones and leaves some out. The sample lists around 65,000 clones, over 80% occurring once. Time point denoted: week 47, end of study. A 20-mer mutant IDH1 peptide at 300 ug was injected subcutaneously with topical imiquimod. New WHO grade 3 or 4 astrocytomas that were IDH1-mutant and ATRX-lost occurred in the donors. The germline gives CDR1 SGHNT, CDR2 YENEEA. V lost 1 base, J lost 0 bases, and 5 bases stayed unmatched. The CDR3 spans 17 residues. This clone was seen only once. Its specificity is not known. The material was PBMCs, obtained from a glioma patient whose treatment included an IDH1 peptide vaccine. The rearrangement uses TRBV11-3 and TRBJ2-5; 10 positions match TRBD1. The receptor was derived from a man aged 25 to 40 with glioma. This CDR3 is CASSLGAGTGDQETQYF. The CDR3 coding sequence is TGTGCCAGCAGCTTAGGGGCCGGGACAGGGGACCAAGAGACCCAGTACTTC.